One sample yielded the 13 T cell receptor beta chains listed below, sequenced in a study of blood T cells in healthy people across ages. The use of a sample-barcoded 5' primer and a J-beta primer mix characterized a second PCR of about 7 to 12 cycles. One entry per CDR3 protein results from TCRdb running MiXCR on the 5' RACE reads. The table has about 1.1 million distinct CDR3 sequences, 35% to 45% seen once. The material sequenced was blood. These receptors were collected from a man younger than 35 in good health.

This clonotype was observed a single time. The rearrangement uses TRBV18 and TRBJ2-1; 10 nucleotides align to TRBD1. Germline trimming cut 6 bases from V and 8 bases from J; bases unmatched to any gene: 10. This CDR3 has 15 residues. Germline V gene lookup returns CDR1 KGHSH and CDR2 LQKENI. CDR3 sequence (DNA): TGTGCCAGCTCGCCCGCGGGACAGGGGCGGGATGAGCAGTTCTTC. Residues: CASSPAGQGRDEQFF.

CDR3 in amino acids: CASSPPGENREAFF. Here the CDR3 DNA reads TGTGCCAGCAGTCCCCCGGGGGAGAATAGAGAAGCTTTCTTT. The chain carries TRBV28 and TRBJ1-1, with a weak D call TRBD1 (5 bases). The CDR3 totals 14 residues. Per germline, CDR1 MDHEN and CDR2 SYDVKM. V was cut by 5 bases and J by 8 bases, with 18 bases left in between. Filled out from reference TRBV28 and TRBJ1-1, the complete variable domain reads DVKVTQSSRYLVKRTGEKVFLECVQDMDHENMFWYRQDPGLGLRLIYFSYDVKMKEKGDIPEGYSVSREKKERFSLILESASTNQTSMYLCASSPPGENREAFFGQGTRLTVV.

This clonotype was seen only a few times. The chain's CDR3 is CASSSYRETNEKLFF. For the CDR3, the DNA is TGTGCCAGCAGCTCCTACAGGGAGACTAATGAAAAACTGTTTTTT. The chain uses TRBV7-9 and TRBJ1-4, with TRBD1 as a possible D gene (6 bases). Germline CDR1 reads SEHNR; CDR2 reads FQNEAQ (reference sequence). CDR3 length equals 15 residues. The germline V and J ends were trimmed by 4 bases and 2 bases, with 11 bases remaining between them. The entire variable domain, with the rest obtained from reference TRBV7-9 and TRBJ1-4, is as follows: DTGVSQNPRHKITKRGQNVTFRCDPISEHNRLYWYRQTLGQGPEFLTYFQNEAQLEKSRLLSDRFSAERPKGSFSTLEIQRTEQGDSAMYLCASSSYRETNEKLFFGSGTQLSVL.

This chain joins TRBV7-9 and TRBJ1-2; 7 nucleotides agree with TRBD1. Germline CDR1 SEHNR, CDR2 FQNEAQ (reference sequence). Trimming took 2 bases from V and 6 from J; bases not matched to a gene: 9. CDR3 size: 15 residues. CDR3 sequence: CASSLKDRDNDGYTF. The CDR3 DNA sequence: TGTGCCAGCAGCTTAAAAGACAGGGACAACGATGGCTACACCTTC.

This clonotype turned up a few times. The V and J genes are TRBV12-3 or TRBV12-4 and TRBJ2-7; D is uncertain. The CDR3 runs to 12 residues. V lost 3 bases and J 2 bases, leaving 5 bases between the germline ends. CDR3 sequence: CASSFRAYEQYF. As DNA, the CDR3 is TGTGCCAGCAGTTTTAGGGCCTACGAGCAGTACTTC.

This clonotype was seen more than once but under ten times. The rearrangement links TRBV25-1 to TRBJ1-2; D uncertain. The CDR3 runs to 12 residues. Per the germline V gene, CDR1 is MGHDK and CDR2 is SYGVNS. V lost 6 bases and J lost 4, with 9 bases in between. The CDR3 here is CASRNDGYGYTF. CDR3 DNA: TGTGCCAGCAGAAACGACGGCTATGGCTACACCTTC.

The chain combines TRBV2 with TRBJ2-1, with a weak D call TRBD1 (6 bases). Germline V lookup: CDR1 SNHLY, CDR2 FYNNEI. V lost 6 bases and J lost 5, with 17 bases in between. This CDR3 has 15 amino acids. CDR3: CASSYHPGQHNEQFF. DNA of the CDR3: TGTGCCAGCAGCTACCACCCGGGACAACACAATGAGCAGTTCTTC.

V gene TRBV4-3 combines with J gene TRBJ2-7; TRBD1 might be the D (5 bases). The CDR3 loop spans 13 amino acids. The germline gives CDR1 LGHNA, CDR2 YSLEER. V dropped 1 base and J dropped 6 bases, with 10 bases sitting between them. The CDR3 protein is CASSQGLGREQYF. The CDR3 nucleotides are TGCGCCAGCAGCCAAGGTTTGGGGCGCGAGCAGTACTTC.

The V call is TRBV27, the J call TRBJ2-3, with 10 nucleotides matching TRBD1. The J segment lost 2 bases and the V segment lost 3 bases, leaving 8 bases of the junction unmatched. Germline CDR1 MNHEY, CDR2 SMNVEV (reference sequence). This CDR3 region has 17 residues. Here the CDR3 DNA reads TGTGCCAGCAGTTTCTCCCGGGACAGGGGCATCACAGATACGCAGTATTTT. Protein product: CASSFSRDRGITDTQYF.

There are many counts of this clonotype. This chain links TRBV5-1 with TRBJ2-1; D is unclear. Germline CDR1 reads SGHRS; CDR2 reads YFSETQ. The CDR3 loop spans 14 amino acids. Trimming left V 1 base short and J 2 bases short, with 7 bases between. CDR3 protein: CASSLMETYNEQFF. DNA of the CDR3: TGCGCCAGCAGCTTGATGGAGACCTACAATGAGCAGTTCTTC.

This clonotype was detected a few times. This sequence joins TRBV7-2 and TRBJ1-5; the match to TRBD1 covers 7 bases. The CDR3 has 15 residues. V lost 3 bases and J lost 4; bases outside the gene matches: 6. The germline gives CDR1 SGHTA, CDR2 FQGNSA. CDR3 DNA sequence: TGTGCCAGCAGCTTGGACAGGTGGGGGAATCAGCCCCAGCATTTT. Residues: CASSLDRWGNQPQHF.

This clonotype was detected many times. The gene calls are TRBV3-1 and TRBJ2-5; 11 bases agree with TRBD2. The germline V gene encodes CDR1 LGHDT and CDR2 YNNKEL (reference sequence). V gave up 0 bases and J gave up 2 bases; unmatched junction bases: 2. The CDR3 extends over 16 amino acids. Written as DNA, the CDR3 is TGTGCCAGCAGCCAAGATCTAGCGGGGGGACAAGAGACCCAGTACTTC. Translating it yields CASSQDLAGGQETQYF.

The rearrangement links TRBV4-3 to TRBJ1-1; possible D gene TRBD1, 5 bases. Trimming cost V 1 base and J 6 bases, with 9 bases left between them. The germline V gene encodes CDR1 LGHNA and CDR2 YSLEER. This CDR3 comprises 13 residues. CDR3 amino acids: CASSQGGGAEAFF. CDR3 sequence (DNA): TGCGCCAGCAGCCAAGGAGGAGGGGCTGAAGCTTTCTTT.